Presented here are 24 T cell receptor beta chains from one specimen sequenced in a study of cytomegalovirus exposure and HLA in healthy donors. PCR involved 60 Vbeta and 13 Jbeta primers. The method was immunoSEQ multiplex PCR; TCRdb's version includes in-frame clones alone and lacks a portion of them. Of fewer than 250,000 clones in the sample, about 85% are singletons; the top ten hold 0.39%. Sequencing was done on a sample of PBMCs. These receptor sequences come from a male donor in good health and CMV-seropositive.

The chain is built from TRBV7-9 and TRBJ2-3, with D tentatively TRBD2 (7 bases). The CDR3 length is 14 residues. Trimming took 6 bases from V and 5 from J, leaving 15 bases between them. The V gene's germline CDR1 is SEHNR and CDR2 FQNEAQ (reference sequence). The CDR3 DNA reads TGTGCCAGCAGTACGGGGGGCCCCGGAGATACGCAGTATTTT. It yields the protein CASSTGGPGDTQYF.

The J gene is TRBJ2-1, the V gene TRBV6-5; 12 bases fit TRBD2. The CDR3 extends over 15 amino acids. The junction had 6 bases not matched to a gene; V was cut back by 5 bases and J by 7 bases. The V gene's germline CDR1 is MNHEY and CDR2 SVGAGI. The CDR3 loop reads CASSQTSGSLNEQFF. DNA of the CDR3: TGTGCCAGCAGTCAGACTAGCGGGAGTTTGAATGAGCAGTTCTTC.

The V gene is TRBV4-3, the J gene TRBJ2-5, with a possible D match to TRBD2 (5 bases). Germline CDR1 is LGHNA and CDR2 is YSLEER. The CDR3 length is 16 residues. The V end was cut by 0 bases, the J end by 0 bases, with 11 bases between. The CDR3 DNA reads as TGCGCCAGCAGCCAAGAGATCGGCGGGTACCAAGAGACCCAGTACTTC. Protein product: CASSQEIGGYQETQYF.

V is TRBV5-4 and J is TRBJ2-7, with 7 bases matching TRBD1. This CDR3 is 16 amino acids long. V was pared by 0 bases and J by 7 bases, with 13 bases of the junction left unmatched. CDR1 and CDR2 (germline): SGHNT, YYREEE (reference sequence). CDR3 residues: CASSLVTGAILREQYF. CDR3 nucleotide sequence: TGTGCCAGCAGCTTGGTTACAGGGGCTATCTTAAGGGAGCAGTACTTC. The full variable domain, rest sourced from reference TRBV5-4 and TRBJ2-7, is ETGVTQSPTHLIKTRGQQVTLRCSSQSGHNTVSWYQQALGQGPQFIFQYYREEENGRGNFPPRFSGLQFPNYSSELNVNALELDDSALYLCASSLVTGAILREQYFGPGTRLTVT.

This chain links TRBV5-6 with TRBJ2-2; tentatively, D is TRBD1 (5 bases). V shed 4 bases and J shed 6 bases, with 13 bases lying between them. The CDR3 is made up of 14 amino acids. Germline V gene data show CDR1 as SGHDT and CDR2 as YYEEEE. Here the CDR3 DNA reads TGTGCCAGCAGCCCCCCCCCAGGGCCCGGGGAGCTGTTTTTT. Translated: CASSPPPGPGELFF.

This clone has a handful of counts. The chain combines TRBV27 with TRBJ2-7; tentative D call: TRBD2 (6 bases). This CDR3 is 16 amino acids long. V lost 0 bases and J lost 0, with 12 bases in between. Germline CDR1 reads MNHEY; CDR2 reads SMNVEV (reference sequence). CDR3 sequence: CASSLSKRAGSYEQYF. The CDR3 DNA reads TGTGCCAGCAGTTTATCGAAGAGAGCGGGCTCCTACGAGCAGTACTTC.

This rearrangement joins TRBV15 to TRBJ2-1, with 8 positions matching TRBD2. Trimming took 0 bases from V and 2 from J; bases not matched to a gene: 6. Germline V CDR1 and CDR2: LNHNV, YYDKDF (reference sequence). The CDR3 extends over 17 amino acids. The CDR3 sequence is CATSRDRLAITYNEQFF. The CDR3 bases are TGTGCCACCAGCAGAGACCGACTAGCGATTACCTACAATGAGCAGTTCTTC.

The chain joins TRBV5-1 to TRBJ2-1, with 13 bases matching TRBD2. The germline gives CDR1 SGHRS, CDR2 YFSETQ. The CDR3 length is 15 residues. The J segment lost 8 bases and the V segment lost 3 bases, leaving 5 bases of the junction unmatched. For the CDR3, the DNA is TGCGCCAGCAGCTCTGGGACTAGCGGGATTGATGAGCAGTTCTTC. Amino acids: CASSSGTSGIDEQFF.

The V call is TRBV11-3, the J call TRBJ2-7, with D possibly being TRBD2 (5 bases). In germline, CDR1 is SGHNT, CDR2 YENEEA. The CDR3 runs 13 residues. The V end lost 3 bases, the J end lost 1 base, and 7 bases lay between the germline ends. The CDR3 nucleotides are TGTGCCAGCAGCTTCCGGGGATCCTACGAGCAGTACTTC. Its translation is CASSFRGSYEQYF.

The V and J genes are TRBV19 and TRBJ1-3; weak D call: TRBD1 (5 bases). This CDR3 has 16 residues. V was shortened by 7 bases and J by 0 bases, with 16 bases between the two germline ends. The germline gives CDR1 LNHDA, CDR2 SQIVND (reference sequence). CDR3 amino acids: CASTRGGGLSGNTIYF. CDR3 nucleotide sequence: TGTGCCAGTACCCGGGGGGGAGGACTCTCTGGAAACACCATATATTTT.

The J gene is TRBJ2-7, the V gene TRBV6-5; 10 bases are a match to TRBD2. Unmatched junction bases numbered 2, after V lost 5 bases and J lost 1 base. This CDR3 spans 14 amino acids. Germline CDR1 MNHEY, CDR2 SVGAGI. CDR3 region: CASSRLAGSYEQYF. DNA of the CDR3: TGTGCCAGCAGTCGACTAGCGGGTTCCTACGAGCAGTACTTC.

The chain couples TRBV4-1 to TRBJ2-7, with 7 positions matching TRBD1. The germline V gene has CDR1 MGHRA and CDR2 YSYEKL. CDR3 length equals 14 residues. J gave up 2 bases and V 2 bases, and 3 bases lay outside the gene matches. The DNA of the CDR3 is TGCGCCAGCAGCCAACGGACAGGTACCTACGAGCAGTACTTC. It is translated as CASSQRTGTYEQYF.

The chain combines TRBV19 with TRBJ2-2; 10 nucleotides align to TRBD2. Germline V gene lookup returns CDR1 LNHDA and CDR2 SQIVND (reference sequence). The CDR3 covers 15 residues. Trimming at V came to 7 bases and at J to 5 bases, leaving 7 bases not matched to a gene. CDR3 nucleotides: TGTGCCAGTAATGTGGTACTAGCGGGAACCGGGGAGCTGTTTTTT. It codes for CASNVVLAGTGELFF.

V gene TRBV7-9 combines with J gene TRBJ2-2, with 8 nucleotides matching TRBD2. The ends lost 7 bases at V and 0 bases at J; junction bases unmatched: 4. The length of the CDR3 is 15 residues. Germline CDR1 is SEHNR and CDR2 is FQNEAQ (reference sequence). The DNA for the CDR3 is TGTGCCAGCACCACGCGGGGGGCGAACACCGGGGAGCTGTTTTTT. Translated, it gives CASTTRGANTGELFF. Complete variable domain (other parts from reference TRBV7-9 and TRBJ2-2): DTGVSQNPRHKITKRGQNVTFRCDPISEHNRLYWYRQTLGQGPEFLTYFQNEAQLEKSRLLSDRFSAERPKGSFSTLEIQRTEQGDSAMYLCASTTRGANTGELFFGEGSRLTVL.

The rearrangement links TRBV13 to TRBJ1-3; tentative D call: TRBD1 (6 bases). V lost 6 bases, J lost 1 base, and 16 bases lay in between. Germline V CDR1 and CDR2: PRHDT, FYEKMQ (reference sequence). The CDR3 is 16 residues long. This CDR3 reads CASRRGGDWSGNTIYF. The DNA of the CDR3 is TGTGCCAGCAGGAGGGGGGGGGACTGGTCTGGAAACACCATATATTTT.

This chain connects TRBV6-5 to TRBJ2-1, with TRBD2 matching 10 bases. Looked up from germline, CDR1 is MNHEY and CDR2 is SVGAGI. The V gene end was trimmed by 5 bases and the J gene end by 9 bases; junction bases not matched to a gene: 7. This CDR3 region has 14 residues. The CDR3 DNA reads as TGTGCCAGCAGTCTTAGCGGGGGGCCCAGTGAGCAGTTCTTC. This sequence encodes CASSLSGGPSEQFF.

The rearrangement links TRBV6-1 to TRBJ2-4; D ambiguous. The CDR3 is made up of 16 amino acids. CDR1 is MNHNS, CDR2 SASEGT, per germline. V was cut by 3 bases and J by 0 bases, with 12 bases left in between. The CDR3 here is CASSDVTRLAKNIQYF. The CDR3 DNA follows: TGTGCCAGCAGTGACGTTACAAGACTAGCCAAAAACATTCAGTACTTC.

This clone has just a few counts. The rearrangement uses TRBV6-5 and TRBJ1-5; D is possibly TRBD1 (5 bases). Germline V gene sequence: CDR1 MNHEY, CDR2 SVGAGI. This CDR3 spans 14 amino acids. Trimming left V 0 bases short and J 2 bases short, with 5 bases between. In DNA form, the CDR3 reads TGTGCCAGCAGTTACTCACAGGGCAATCAGCCCCAGCATTTT. It is translated as CASSYSQGNQPQHF.

The chain carries TRBV5-4 and TRBJ1-4; possibly TRBD1 for D (6 bases). The V gene's germline CDR1 is SGHNT and CDR2 YYREEE (reference sequence). The CDR3 is 15 residues long. Trimming left V 7 bases short and J 2 bases short, with 15 bases between. The CDR3: CASSLPGGTNEKLFF. As DNA, the CDR3 is TGTGCCAGCTCCCTACCGGGGGGCACTAATGAAAAACTGTTTTTT. The variable domain in full, with the rest retrieved from reference TRBV5-4 and TRBJ1-4, is ETGVTQSPTHLIKTRGQQVTLRCSSQSGHNTVSWYQQALGQGPQFIFQYYREEENGRGNFPPRFSGLQFPNYSSELNVNALELDDSALYLCASSLPGGTNEKLFFGSGTQLSVL.

This chain uses TRBV7-6 with TRBJ2-5, with 13 nucleotides matching TRBD2. Germline V gene sequence: CDR1 SGHVS, CDR2 FNYEAQ. Unmatched junction bases numbered 8, after V lost 6 bases and J lost 7 bases. The CDR3 extends over 15 amino acids. CDR3 DNA: TGTGCCAGCAGTTCCGGACTAGCGGGAGTTGTGACCCAGTACTTC. Translating gives CASSSGLAGVVTQYF.

The chain recombines TRBV6-5 with TRBJ2-1; 7 bases fit TRBD2. Per the germline V gene, CDR1 is MNHEY and CDR2 is SVGAGI. The V segment lost 4 bases and the J segment 5 bases; nucleotides outside the gene matches: 11. The CDR3 sequence is 16 residues long. The CDR3 protein is CASSSGHGGTNNEQFF. The CDR3 bases are TGTGCCAGCAGTTCAGGTCACGGGGGGACCAACAATGAGCAGTTCTTC.

The chain links TRBV6-1 to TRBJ2-2; 7 bases are shared with TRBD1. The V gene's germline CDR1 is MNHNS and CDR2 SASEGT. V shed 10 bases, J shed 1 base, and the junction held 9 bases outside the gene matches. The CDR3 extends over 15 amino acids. The CDR3 region has the DNA TGTGCCACCAAGAGGACAGGCGTGAACACCGGGGAGCTGTTTTTT. It encodes CATKRTGVNTGELFF.

The chain uses TRBV18 and TRBJ1-2; D is undetermined. The length of the CDR3 is 16 residues. Germline V gene data show CDR1 as KGHSH and CDR2 as LQKENI. Between the trimmed V and J ends, which lost 3 bases and 4 bases, there was a span of 18 bases. CDR3 region: CASSPSTPATGYGYTF. Here the CDR3 DNA reads TGTGCCAGCTCACCCTCCACACCAGCGACTGGCTATGGCTACACCTTC.

V is TRBV7-2 and J is TRBJ1-2; 7 nucleotides match TRBD1. This CDR3 contains 15 residues. CDR1 is SGHTA and CDR2 is FQGNSA in the germline V gene. Trimming at V came to 2 bases and at J to 6 bases, leaving 9 bases not matched to a gene. As DNA, the CDR3 is TGTGCCAGCAGCTTAAGTATGGTAGGGGGCGATGGCTACACCTTC. This codes for CASSLSMVGGDGYTF.